This is a list of T cell receptor beta chains from one sample in a study of shared clonotypes between healthy human individuals. The protocol was immunoSEQ multiplex PCR, while the TCRdb copy is restricted to in-frame clones and leaves out a portion. This table has some 95,000 clones, about two thirds appearing once. The sample comprised memory CD8+ T cells sorted from blood. The source of these receptors is a man aged 25-45 years in good health. Both conserved end residues are part of each CDR3. D genes are given only for firm matches. A clone size is listed for some rows: how often the clone was seen (once, few, many), or a class if it is expanded.

v_gene	d_gene	abundance	j_gene	CDR3nt	CDR3aa
TRBV6-4	TRBD1	NA	TRBJ2-7	TGTGCCAGCAGTGAAGAGGGGTCAGGGGGCGACGAGCAGTACTTC	CASSEEGSGGDEQYF
TRBV6-5	TRBD2	NA	TRBJ2-5	TGTGCCAGCAGTTACTCGCCACTAGCGAGACAAGAGACCCAGTACTTC	CASSYSPLARQETQYF
TRBV28	NA	NA	TRBJ2-3	TGTGCCAGCAGTTTGATCGGGAGCCCCACAGATACGCAGTATTTT	CASSLIGSPTDTQYF
TRBV7-9	NA	few	TRBJ2-1	TGTGCCAGCAGCTCCACTAGAAACTCCTACAATGAGCAGTTCTTC	CASSSTRNSYNEQFF
TRBV27	NA	NA	TRBJ2-7	TGTGCCAGCAGTTTGGGTCGGCCCTACGAGCAGTACTTC	CASSLGRPYEQYF
TRBV11-2	TRBD2	once	TRBJ2-7	TGTGCCAGCAGCTTAGATCTAGGAACTAGCGGGGGGGTCTACGAGCAGTACTTC	CASSLDLGTSGGVYEQYF
TRBV4-3	NA	many	TRBJ2-2	TGCGCCAGCAGCCAAGATAGAGTCCGGGGGACAGACGCGGCCGGGGAGCTGTTTTTT	CASSQDRVRGTDAAGELFF
TRBV7-8	NA	NA	TRBJ1-1	TGTGCCAGCAGTCACTCAGGGGTTTCAACTGAAGCTTTCTTT	CASSHSGVSTEAFF
TRBV2	NA	NA	TRBJ2-5	TGTGCCAGCACTAAGGTCCCTTCGTACCAAGAGACCCAGTACTTC	CASTKVPSYQETQYF
TRBV13	TRBD1	NA	TRBJ2-2	TGTGCCAGCAGCTGGACCCGGACAGGGGTACGTTCCGGGGAGCTGTTTTTT	CASSWTRTGVRSGELFF